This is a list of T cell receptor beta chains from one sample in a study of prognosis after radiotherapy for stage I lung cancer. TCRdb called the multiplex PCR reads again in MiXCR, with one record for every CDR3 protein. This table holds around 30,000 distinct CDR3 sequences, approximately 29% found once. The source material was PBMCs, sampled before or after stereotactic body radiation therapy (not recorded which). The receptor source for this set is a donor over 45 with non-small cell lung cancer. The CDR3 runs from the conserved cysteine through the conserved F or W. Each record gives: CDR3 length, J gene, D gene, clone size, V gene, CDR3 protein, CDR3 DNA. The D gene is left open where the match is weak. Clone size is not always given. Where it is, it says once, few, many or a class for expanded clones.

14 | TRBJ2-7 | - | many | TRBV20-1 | CSARGQTAPREQYF | TGCAGTGCTAGAGGGCAGACAGCCCCTAGGGAGCAGTACTTC
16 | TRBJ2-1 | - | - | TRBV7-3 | CANSPRPAVTNNELFF | TGTGCCAACAGCCCCCGCCCAGCGGTGACCAACAATGAGCTGTTCTTC
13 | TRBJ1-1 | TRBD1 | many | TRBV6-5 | CASSWHRGAEAFF | TGTGCCAGCAGTTGGCACAGGGGCGCTGAAGCTTTCTTT
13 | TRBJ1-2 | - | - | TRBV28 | CASSLGWGLGYTF | TGTGCCAGCAGTTTAGGTTGGGGGCTGGGCTACACCTTC
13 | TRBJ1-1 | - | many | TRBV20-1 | CSVADSLNTEAFF | TGCAGTGTTGCGGACAGCCTGAACACTGAAGCTTTCTTT
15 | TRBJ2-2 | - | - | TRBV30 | CAGPMGHLNTWELFF | TGTGCGGGCCCCATGGGGCACCTGAACACCTGGGAGCTGTTTTTT
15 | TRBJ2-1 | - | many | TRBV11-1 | CASSLVSGSYNEQFF | TGTGCCAGCAGCTTAGTGTCCGGATCCTACAATGAGCAGTTCTTC
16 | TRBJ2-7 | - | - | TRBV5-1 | CASSPGQRAWSYGQYF | TGCGCCAGCAGCCCAGGACAGCGGGCTTGGTCCTACGGGCAGTACTTC
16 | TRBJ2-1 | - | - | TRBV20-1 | CSPSSPKGLPYNEQVF | TGCAGTCCTAGTTCTCCTAAGGGGCTGCCCTACAATGAGCAGGTCTTC
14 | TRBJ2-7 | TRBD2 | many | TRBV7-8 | CASSTRLASYEQYF | TGTGCCAGCAGCACGCGACTAGCGTCCTACGAGCAGTACTTC
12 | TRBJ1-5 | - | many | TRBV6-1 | CASTRDNQPQHF | TGTGCCAGCACCAGGGACAATCAGCCCCAGCATTTT
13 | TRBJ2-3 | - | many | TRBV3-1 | CASSQGEPERKYF | TGTGCCAGCAGCCAAGGTGAACCGGAGAGGAAGTATTTT
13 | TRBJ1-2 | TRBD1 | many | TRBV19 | CASRGTDIYGYTF | TGTGCCAGTAGGGGGACAGACATCTATGGCTACACCTTC
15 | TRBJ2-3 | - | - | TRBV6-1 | CASGLFPGASDTQYF | TGTGCCAGTGGGCTCTTTCCGGGGGCATCAGATACGCAGTATTTT
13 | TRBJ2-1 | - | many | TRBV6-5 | CASSSGTYNEQFF | TGTGCCAGCAGTTCTGGGACCTACAATGAGCAGTTCTTC
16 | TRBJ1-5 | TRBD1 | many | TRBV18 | CASSPTGTGGNQPQHF | TGTGCCAGCTCACCAACTGGGACAGGGGGCAATCAGCCCCAGCATTTT
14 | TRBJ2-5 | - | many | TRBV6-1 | CASSTNREVETQYF | TGTGCCAGCAGTACCAACAGGGAAGTGGAGACCCAGTACTTC
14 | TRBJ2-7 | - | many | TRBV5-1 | CASSWDINSYEQYF | TGCGCCAGCAGCTGGGACATTAACTCCTACGAGCAGTACTTC
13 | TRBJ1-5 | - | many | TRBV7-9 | CASSYGLNQPQHF | TGTGCCAGCAGCTATGGCCTTAATCAGCCCCAGCATTTT
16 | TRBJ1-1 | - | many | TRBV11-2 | CASSFPGASRNTEAFF | TGTGCCAGCAGCTTCCCCGGCGCCTCCAGGAACACTGAAGCTTTCTTT
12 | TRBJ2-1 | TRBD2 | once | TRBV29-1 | CSARTGGNEQFF | TGCAGCGCCCGAACGGGGGGCAATGAGCAGTTCTTC
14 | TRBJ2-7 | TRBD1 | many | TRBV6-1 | CASSRTGELDEQYF | TGTGCCAGCAGTCGAACAGGGGAGCTTGACGAGCAGTACTTC
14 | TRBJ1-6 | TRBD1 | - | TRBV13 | CASSLNRGMTPLHF | TGTGCCAGCAGCCTCAACAGGGGGATGACGCCCCTCCACTTT
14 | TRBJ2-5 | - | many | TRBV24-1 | CATSDLGQGETQYF | TGTGCCACCAGTGATTTAGGGCAGGGCGAGACCCAGTACTTC
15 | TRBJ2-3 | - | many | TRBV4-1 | CASSQDGHSTDTQYF | TGCGCCAGCAGCCAAGACGGACATAGCACAGATACGCAGTATTTT
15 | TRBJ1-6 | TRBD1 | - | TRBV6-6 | CASSYSTGNNSPLHF | TGTGCCAGCAGTTACTCGACAGGGAATAATTCACCCCTCCACTTT
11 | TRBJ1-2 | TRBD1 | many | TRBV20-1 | CSADTGAGYTF | TGCAGTGCTGACACAGGGGCCGGCTACACCTTC
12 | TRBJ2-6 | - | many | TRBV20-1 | CSASGGANVLTF | TGCAGTGCTAGTGGGGGGGCCAACGTCCTGACTTTC
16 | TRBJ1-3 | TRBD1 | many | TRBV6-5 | CASSSGGVVSGNTIYF | TGTGCCAGCAGTTCAGGGGGAGTGGTCTCTGGAAACACCATATATTTT
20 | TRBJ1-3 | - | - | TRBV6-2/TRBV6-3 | CASSSRGGGSRRTSGNTIYF | TGTGCCAGCAGTTCCCGGGGGGGGGGAAGCCGACGGACCTCTGGAAACACCATATATTTT
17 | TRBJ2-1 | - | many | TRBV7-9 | CASSLGTAVSSYNEQFF | TGTGCCAGCAGCTTAGGGACAGCAGTTTCATCCTACAATGAGCAGTTCTTC
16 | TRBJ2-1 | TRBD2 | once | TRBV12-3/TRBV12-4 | CASIPRVAGLGDEQFF | TGTGCCAGCATTCCTCGAGTAGCGGGATTGGGGGATGAGCAGTTCTTC
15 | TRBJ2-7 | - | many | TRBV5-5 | CASSLAPQTPYEQYF | TGTGCCAGCAGCTTGGCCCCACAGACCCCCTACGAGCAGTACTTC
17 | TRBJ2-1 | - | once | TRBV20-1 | CSARARAEGSSYNEQFF | TGCAGTGCTAGAGCGAGAGCCGAGGGGAGCTCCTACAATGAGCAGTTCTTC
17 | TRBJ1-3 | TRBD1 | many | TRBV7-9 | CASTELEGAVGSDTIYF | TGTGCCAGCACCGAACTCGAGGGGGCGGTTGGGTCGGACACCATATATTTT
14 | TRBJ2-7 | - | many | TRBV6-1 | CASSWTGTSYEQYF | TGTGCCAGCAGTTGGACCGGGACCTCCTACGAGCAGTACTTC
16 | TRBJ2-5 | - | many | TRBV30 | CAWSPSGLWSPETQYF | TGTGCCTGGAGTCCTTCGGGACTCTGGTCCCCTGAGACCCAGTACTTC
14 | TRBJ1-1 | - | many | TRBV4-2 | CASSQESQDSEAFF | TGTGCCAGCAGCCAAGAGAGTCAGGACAGTGAAGCTTTCTTT
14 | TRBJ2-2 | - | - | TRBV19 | CASIQGRNTGELFF | TGTGCCAGTATCCAGGGGCGAAACACCGGGGAGCTTTTTTTT
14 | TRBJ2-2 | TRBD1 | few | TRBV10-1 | CASSDRVNTGELFF | TGCGCCAGTTCAGACAGGGTGAACACCGGGGAGCTGTTTTTT
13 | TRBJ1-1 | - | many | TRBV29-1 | CSVVGTGNTEAFF | TGCAGCGTTGTCGGGACGGGGAACACTGAAGCTTTCTTT
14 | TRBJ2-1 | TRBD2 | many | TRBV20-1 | CSAGLTSGGNEQFF | TGCAGTGCCGGGTTGACTAGCGGGGGGAATGAGCAGTTCTTC
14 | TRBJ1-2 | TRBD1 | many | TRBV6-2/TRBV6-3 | CASSYSTGGSGYTF | TGTGCCAGCAGTTACTCGACAGGGGGTTCTGGCTACACCTTC
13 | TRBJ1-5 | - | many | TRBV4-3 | CASSQEGHQPQHF | TGCGCCAGCAGCCAAGAGGGACATCAGCCCCAGCATTTT
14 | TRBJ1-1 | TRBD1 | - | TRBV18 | CASSPHRGLTEAFF | TGTGCCAGCTCACCACACAGGGGGTTGACTGAAGCTTTCTTT
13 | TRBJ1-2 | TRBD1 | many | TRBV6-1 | CALSTGVNYGYTF | TGTGCCCTAAGTACAGGGGTTAACTATGGCTACACCTTC
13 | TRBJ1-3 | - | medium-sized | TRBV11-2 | CASSPPAGNTIYF | TGTGCCAGCAGCCCCCCGGCTGGAAACACCATATATTTT